This TCR beta chain was profiled in a study of radiotherapy plus CTLA-4 blockade in lung cancer. Notes on the study in general: In blood, TCR clones derived from the tumor expanded after radiotherapy plus ipilimumab. Alongside interferon-beta, early blood T cell clone dynamics were reportedly the best predictor of response.

Chemo-refractory metastatic non-small-cell lung cancer patients received focal radiation with ipilimumab CTLA-4 blockade. Assay used: immunoSEQ multiplex PCR; TCRdb lists only in-frame clones, some missing. Here the sample spans around 70,000 clones, about nine tenths being singletons. To note about this clone: Its specificity is unknown.

The sequence derives from a human donor with non-small cell lung cancer that progressed on radiotherapy plus ipilimumab. The source was peripheral blood, collected from a patient treated with radiotherapy plus ipilimumab.

The DNA for the CDR3 is TGTGCCGGGGGGGCAGTTAGCAATCAGCCCCAGCATTTT. Protein sequence: CAGGAVSNQPQHF. The V and J genes are TRBV6-1 and TRBJ1-5; tentatively, D is TRBD1 (6 bases). The germline V gene has CDR1 MNHNS and CDR2 SASEGT. V gave up 11 bases and J gave up 0 bases, with 11 bases separating them. The CDR3 totals 13 residues.